Listed below are T cell receptor beta chains from one sample, sequenced in a study of blood T cell repertoires in COVID-19. Using immunoSEQ multiplex PCR, the repertoire was profiled, and TCRdb retains in-frame clones only, with some absent. The sample includes some 460,000 clones, around 87% of them seen just once. The sequencing input was PBMCs or T cells enriched from blood (not recorded which). All receptors come from a woman between 18 and 29 years old who had recovered from COVID-19. CDR3s include the opening cysteine and the closing phenylalanine or tryptophan. A D gene is named only where the DNA matches it firmly. The size entry is marked missing in some rows and otherwise reads once, few, many or a size class.

NA	TRBV28	NA	TRBJ1-1	CASSPPGMADTEAFF	TGTGCCAGCAGCCCTCCGGGAATGGCGGACACTGAAGCTTTCTTT
NA	TRBV7-9	NA	TRBJ1-2	CASSSNDRGYTF	TGTGCCAGCAGCTCTAACGACAGGGGCTACACCTTC
NA	TRBV4-1	NA	TRBJ2-7	CASSQDIVPLYEQYF	TGCGCCAGCAGCCAAGATATTGTCCCACTCTACGAGCAGTACTTC
NA	TRBV9	NA	TRBJ2-1	CASSVGQQNEQFF	TGTGCCAGCAGCGTAGGACAGCAGAATGAGCAGTTCTTC
NA	TRBV10-2	NA	TRBJ1-2	CASSEAGPPGYTF	TGCGCCAGCAGTGAGGCGGGGCCCCCTGGCTACACCTTC
NA	TRBV11-2	NA	TRBJ2-3	CASSLVDSTRTDTQYF	TGTGCCAGCAGCTTAGTGGACTCTACTCGCACAGATACGCAGTATTTT
NA	TRBV5-6	TRBD2	TRBJ2-3	CASSLWTRTDTQYF	TGTGCCAGCAGCCTCTGGACTAGGACAGATACGCAGTATTTT
NA	TRBV6-5	NA	TRBJ2-3	CATWWAGALTDTQYF	TGTGCCACCTGGTGGGCGGGGGCCCTCACAGATACGCAGTATTTT
NA	TRBV7-9	NA	TRBJ1-1	CASSSAPGTYSANTEAFF	TGTGCCAGCAGCTCTGCGCCGGGAACCTACTCGGCGAACACTGAAGCTTTCTTT
NA	TRBV1	NA	TRBJ2-3	CTSSHPRGSNQTRDTDTQYF	TGCACCAGCAGCCACCCAAGGGGGTCTAATCAGACCCGGGACACAGATACGCAGTATTTT
NA	TRBV9	NA	TRBJ2-3	CASGGLSTDTQYF	TGTGCCAGCGGAGGACTTAGCACAGATACGCAGTATTTT
NA	TRBV2	TRBD1	TRBJ1-3	CASSVTGGTVNTIYF	TGTGCCAGCAGTGTGACAGGGGGTACCGTAAACACCATATATTTT
NA	TRBV5-1	NA	TRBJ2-7	CASSLGGYEQYF	TGCGCCAGCAGCTTGGGAGGCTACGAGCAGTACTTC
NA	TRBV12-3/TRBV12-4	TRBD1	TRBJ1-5	CASRTGDQPQHF	TGTGCCAGCAGAACAGGGGACCAGCCCCAGCATTTT
NA	TRBV5-1	NA	TRBJ1-4	CASSFTLPADSTNEKLFF	TGCGCCAGCAGCTTCACCCTCCCGGCAGACTCAACTAATGAAAAACTGTTTTTT
NA	TRBV3-1/TRBV3-2	NA	TRBJ2-5	CASSLAVPSETQYF	TGTGCCAGCAGCCTCGCGGTACCCTCCGAGACCCAGTACTTC
NA	TRBV30	TRBD2	TRBJ2-7	CAWSGGRVGEQYF	TGTGCCTGGAGTGGGGGGAGGGTCGGCGAGCAGTACTTC
NA	TRBV7-8	NA	TRBJ2-3	CASMEVRSTDTQYF	TGTGCCAGTATGGAGGTACGGAGCACAGATACGCAGTATTTT
once	TRBV3-1/TRBV3-2	NA	TRBJ2-3	CASSQESGGPDTQYF	TGTGCCAGCAGCCAAGAATCGGGGGGCCCAGATACGCAGTATTTT
NA	TRBV12-3/TRBV12-4	NA	TRBJ2-3	CASSLTTADTQYF	TGTGCCAGCAGTTTAACGACAGCTGATACGCAGTATTTT
NA	TRBV19	NA	TRBJ1-1	CASSSVFMNTEAFF	TGTGCCAGTAGTTCGGTTTTCATGAACACTGAAGCTTTCTTT
NA	TRBV11-2	TRBD2	TRBJ2-5	CASSLTSGGIQETQYF	TGTGCCAGCAGCTTGACTAGCGGGGGGATTCAAGAGACCCAGTACTTC
NA	TRBV24-1	TRBD2	TRBJ2-5	CATSDSGTSGWETQYF	TGTGCCACCAGTGATTCCGGGACTAGCGGGTGGGAGACCCAGTACTTC
NA	TRBV19	NA	TRBJ1-2	CASSMIGGNYGYTF	TGTGCCAGTAGTATGATTGGGGGGAACTATGGCTACACCTTC
NA	TRBV19	NA	TRBJ1-6	CASSTGQFKAYNSPLHF	TGTGCCAGTAGTACCGGACAGTTCAAGGCCTATAATTCACCCCTCCACTTT
NA	TRBV2	NA	TRBJ1-4	CASIRGAEGEKLFF	TGTGCCAGCATCCGGGGGGCTGAAGGTGAAAAACTGTTTTTT
once	TRBV19	NA	TRBJ1-5	CASSFGGDQPQHF	TGTGCCAGTAGCTTCGGGGGAGATCAGCCCCAGCATTTT
NA	TRBV4-1	TRBD2	TRBJ2-2	CASKYSGGSDTGELFF	TGCGCCAGCAAATATAGCGGGGGGTCTGACACCGGGGAGCTGTTTTTT
NA	TRBV7-6	NA	TRBJ1-3	CASSLLPIEGNTIYF	TGTGCCAGCAGCTTACTGCCCATTGAGGGAAACACCATATATTTT
NA	TRBV29-1	TRBD1	TRBJ1-5	CSVTGKQPQHF	TGCAGCGTGACAGGGAAACAGCCCCAGCATTTT
NA	TRBV7-2	NA	TRBJ2-3	CASSRTNIDTQYF	TGTGCCAGCAGCCGGACTAATATAGATACGCAGTATTTT
NA	TRBV5-1	NA	TRBJ1-2	CASSFDSFFNYGYTF	TGCGCCAGCAGCTTTGACAGTTTCTTTAACTATGGCTACACCTTC
once	TRBV3-1/TRBV3-2	TRBD1	TRBJ1-1	CASSQRGQGNTEAFF	TGTGCCAGCAGCCAAAGGGGGCAGGGGAACACTGAAGCTTTCTTT
NA	TRBV7-9	NA	TRBJ2-3	CASSSLGHTQYF	TGTGCCAGCAGCTCCCTTGGGCATACGCAGTATTTT
NA	TRBV6-1	TRBD2	TRBJ2-7	CASSEWGRGASYEQYF	TGTGCCAGCAGTGAATGGGGGCGGGGGGCCTCCTACGAGCAGTACTTC
NA	TRBV19	TRBD1	TRBJ1-2	CASSYGQGATYGYTF	TGTGCCAGTAGTTACGGACAGGGGGCGACCTATGGCTACACCTTC
NA	TRBV2	TRBD1	TRBJ1-4	CASYYIRGLTNEKLFF	TGTGCCAGCTATTACATAAGGGGGCTTACTAATGAAAAACTGTTTTTT
NA	TRBV13	TRBD2	TRBJ2-1	CASSSTGLAGNEQFF	TGTGCCAGCAGCTCAACGGGACTAGCGGGGAATGAGCAGTTCTTC
NA	TRBV9	NA	TRBJ1-1	CASSVRADSEAFF	TGTGCCAGCAGCGTTCGAGCGGACAGTGAAGCTTTCTTT
few	TRBV5-1	NA	TRBJ1-6	CASSLAGPGDSPLHF	TGCGCCAGCAGCTTGGCAGGCCCGGGGGATTCACCCCTCCACTTT
NA	TRBV27	NA	TRBJ1-6	CASSSRSNRDSPLHF	TGTGCCAGCAGTTCAAGGTCCAACAGGGATTCACCCCTCCACTTT
NA	TRBV25-1	NA	TRBJ1-2	CASSPPGVPVYGYTF	TGTGCCAGCAGTCCGCCAGGGGTACCTGTCTATGGCTACACCTTC
once	TRBV2	NA	TRBJ1-6	CATGAADSPLHF	TGTGCCACAGGGGCGGCTGATTCACCCCTCCACTTT
NA	TRBV5-1	NA	TRBJ1-3	CASSLAPVSGNTIYF	TGCGCCAGCAGCCTAGCGCCAGTCTCTGGAAACACCATATATTTT
NA	TRBV27	NA	TRBJ1-2	CASSLGPAYGYTF	TGTGCCAGCAGTTTAGGGCCAGCCTATGGCTACACCTTC
NA	TRBV5-1	TRBD1	TRBJ1-2	CASSSTTGLYGYTF	TGCGCCAGCAGCTCGACGACAGGGCTCTATGGCTACACCTTC
NA	TRBV5-4	NA	TRBJ2-1	CASSLQGALYNEQFF	TGTGCCAGCAGCTTACAGGGCGCACTCTACAATGAGCAGTTCTTC
few	TRBV19	NA	TRBJ1-1	CASSIPGTEAFF	TGTGCCAGTAGTATCCCCGGGACAGAAGCTTTCTTT
NA	TRBV3-1/TRBV3-2	NA	TRBJ1-1	CASSQAWADQNTEAFF	TGTGCCAGCAGCCAAGCGTGGGCAGACCAGAACACTGAAGCTTTCTTT
NA	TRBV30	TRBD2	TRBJ2-3	CAFLYSGAGHRTDTQYF	TGTGCCTTTTTATACTCAGGAGCGGGGCATCGAACAGATACGCAGTATTTT
once	TRBV12-3/TRBV12-4	NA	TRBJ2-1	CASSFGWNEQFF	TGTGCCAGCAGTTTTGGCTGGAATGAGCAGTTCTTC
NA	TRBV6-5	NA	TRBJ1-1	CASSYSQGNTEAFF	TGTGCCAGCAGTTACTCACAGGGCAACACTGAAGCTTTCTTT
few	TRBV7-3	NA	TRBJ1-1	CASSLKPGETEAFF	TGTGCCAGCAGCTTAAAGCCGGGAGAGACTGAAGCTTTCTTT
NA	TRBV10-3	TRBD2	TRBJ2-7	CAIRDSGGTYEQYF	TGTGCCATCAGGGACAGCGGGGGTACCTACGAGCAGTACTTC
NA	TRBV4-1	NA	TRBJ1-1	CASSPGQMNTEAFF	TGCGCCAGCAGCCCAGGACAGATGAACACTGAAGCTTTCTTT